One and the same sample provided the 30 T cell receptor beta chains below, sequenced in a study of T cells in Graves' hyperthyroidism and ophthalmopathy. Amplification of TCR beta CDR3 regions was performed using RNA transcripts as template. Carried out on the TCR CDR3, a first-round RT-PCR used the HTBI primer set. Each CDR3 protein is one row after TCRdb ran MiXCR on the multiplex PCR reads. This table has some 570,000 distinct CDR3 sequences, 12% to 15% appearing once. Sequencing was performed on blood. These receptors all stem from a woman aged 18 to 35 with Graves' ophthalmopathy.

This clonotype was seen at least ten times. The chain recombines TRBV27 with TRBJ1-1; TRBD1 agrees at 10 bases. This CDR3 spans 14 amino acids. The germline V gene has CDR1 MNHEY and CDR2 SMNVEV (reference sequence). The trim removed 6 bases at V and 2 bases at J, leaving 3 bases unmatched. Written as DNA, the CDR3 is TGTGCCAGCAGGGGGACAGGGGTTAACACTGAAGCTTTCTTT. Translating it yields CASRGTGVNTEAFF.

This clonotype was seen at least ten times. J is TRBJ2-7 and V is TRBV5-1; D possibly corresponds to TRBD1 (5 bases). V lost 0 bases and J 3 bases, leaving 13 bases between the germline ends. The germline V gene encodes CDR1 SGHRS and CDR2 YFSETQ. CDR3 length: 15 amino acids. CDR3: CASSLDRVRVYEQYF. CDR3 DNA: TGCGCCAGCAGCTTGGATCGTGTCAGGGTCTACGAGCAGTACTTC.

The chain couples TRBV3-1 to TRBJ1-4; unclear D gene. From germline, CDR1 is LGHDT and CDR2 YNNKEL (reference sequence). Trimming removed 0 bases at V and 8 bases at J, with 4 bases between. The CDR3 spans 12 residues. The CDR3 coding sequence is TGTGCCAGCAGCCAAGATTGGGAAAAACTGTTTTTT. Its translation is CASSQDWEKLFF. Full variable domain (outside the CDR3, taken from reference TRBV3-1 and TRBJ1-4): DTAVSQTPKYLVTQMGNDKSIKCEQNLGHDTMYWYKQDSKKFLKIMFSYNNKELIINETVPNRFSPKSPDKAHLNLHINSLELGDSAVYFCASSQDWEKLFFGSGTQLSVL.

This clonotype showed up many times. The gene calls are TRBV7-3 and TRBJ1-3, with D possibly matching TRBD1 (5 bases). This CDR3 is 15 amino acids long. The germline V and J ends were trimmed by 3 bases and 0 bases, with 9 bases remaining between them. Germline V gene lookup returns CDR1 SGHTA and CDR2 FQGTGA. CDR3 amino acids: CASSLDGGSGNTIYF. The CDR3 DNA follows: TGTGCCAGCAGCTTGGACGGGGGCTCTGGAAACACCATATATTTT.

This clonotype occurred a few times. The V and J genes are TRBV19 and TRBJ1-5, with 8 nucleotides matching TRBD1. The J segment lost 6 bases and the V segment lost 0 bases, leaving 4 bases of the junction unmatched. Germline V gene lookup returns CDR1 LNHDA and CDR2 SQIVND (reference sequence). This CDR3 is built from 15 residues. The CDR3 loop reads CASSIDRGRRQPQHF. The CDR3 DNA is TGTGCCAGTAGTATAGACAGGGGGCGTCGTCAGCCCCAGCATTTT.

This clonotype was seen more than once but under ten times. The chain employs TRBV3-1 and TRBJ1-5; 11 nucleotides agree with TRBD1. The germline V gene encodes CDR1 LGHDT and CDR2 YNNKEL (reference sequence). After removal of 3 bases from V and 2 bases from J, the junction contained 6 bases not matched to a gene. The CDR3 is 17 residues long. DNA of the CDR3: TGTGCCAGCAGCCATGGGACAGGGGGTGAGGGCAATCAGCCCCAGCATTTT. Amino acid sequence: CASSHGTGGEGNQPQHF.

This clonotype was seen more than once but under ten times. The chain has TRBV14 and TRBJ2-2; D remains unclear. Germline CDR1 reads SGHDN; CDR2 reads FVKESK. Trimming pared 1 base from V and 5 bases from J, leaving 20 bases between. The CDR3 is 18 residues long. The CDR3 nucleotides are TGTGCCAGCAGCCAAGGGGTGAATAGGGTCGTCGGGACCGGGGAGCTGTTTTTT. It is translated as CASSQGVNRVVGTGELFF.

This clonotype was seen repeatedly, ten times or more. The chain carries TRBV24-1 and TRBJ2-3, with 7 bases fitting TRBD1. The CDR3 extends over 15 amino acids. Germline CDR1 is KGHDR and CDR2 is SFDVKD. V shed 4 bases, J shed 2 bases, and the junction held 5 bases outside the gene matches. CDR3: CATSDPGTDTDTQYF. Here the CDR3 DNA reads TGTGCCACCAGTGACCCCGGGACAGACACAGATACGCAGTATTTT.

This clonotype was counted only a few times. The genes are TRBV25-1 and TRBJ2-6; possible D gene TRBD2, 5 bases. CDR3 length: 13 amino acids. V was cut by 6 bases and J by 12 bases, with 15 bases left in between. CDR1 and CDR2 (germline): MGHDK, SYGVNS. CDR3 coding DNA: TGTGCCAGCAGCCCGGGGTATCGGGGCGTCCTGACTTTC. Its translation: CASSPGYRGVLTF.

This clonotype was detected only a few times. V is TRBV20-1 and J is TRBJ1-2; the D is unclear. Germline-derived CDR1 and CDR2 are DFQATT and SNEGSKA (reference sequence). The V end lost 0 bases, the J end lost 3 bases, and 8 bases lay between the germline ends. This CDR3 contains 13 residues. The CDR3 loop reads CSARDAGHYGYTF. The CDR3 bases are TGCAGTGCTAGAGATGCAGGTCACTATGGCTACACCTTC.

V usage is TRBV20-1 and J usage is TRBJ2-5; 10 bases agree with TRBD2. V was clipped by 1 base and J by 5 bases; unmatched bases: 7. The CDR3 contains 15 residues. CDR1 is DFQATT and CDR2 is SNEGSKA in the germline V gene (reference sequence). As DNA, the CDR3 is TGCAGTGCTAGAGGGCTAGCGGGAGTTGTGGAGACCCAGTACTTC. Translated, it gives CSARGLAGVVETQYF.

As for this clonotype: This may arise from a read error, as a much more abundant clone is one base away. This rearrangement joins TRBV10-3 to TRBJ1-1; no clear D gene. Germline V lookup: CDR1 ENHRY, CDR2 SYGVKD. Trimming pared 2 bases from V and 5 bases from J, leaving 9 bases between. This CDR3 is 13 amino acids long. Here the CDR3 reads CAISEAGRTEAFF. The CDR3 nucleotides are TGTGCCATCAGTGAGGCCGGACGGACTGAAGCTTTCTTT.

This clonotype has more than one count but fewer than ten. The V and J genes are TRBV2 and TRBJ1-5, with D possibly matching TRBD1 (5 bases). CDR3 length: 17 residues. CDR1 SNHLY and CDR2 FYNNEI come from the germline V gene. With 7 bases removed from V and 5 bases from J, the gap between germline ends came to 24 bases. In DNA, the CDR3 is TGTGCCAGCAACCGGGGAACAGGAACGGCGCTTGATCAGCCCCAGCATTTT. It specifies CASNRGTGTALDQPQHF.

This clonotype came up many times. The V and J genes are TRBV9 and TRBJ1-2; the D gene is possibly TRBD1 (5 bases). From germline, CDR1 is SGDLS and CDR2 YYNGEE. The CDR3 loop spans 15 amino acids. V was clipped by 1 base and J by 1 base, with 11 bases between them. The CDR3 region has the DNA TGTGCCAGCAGCGTATCAGGGCAAGATAACTATGGCTACACCTTC. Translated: CASSVSGQDNYGYTF.

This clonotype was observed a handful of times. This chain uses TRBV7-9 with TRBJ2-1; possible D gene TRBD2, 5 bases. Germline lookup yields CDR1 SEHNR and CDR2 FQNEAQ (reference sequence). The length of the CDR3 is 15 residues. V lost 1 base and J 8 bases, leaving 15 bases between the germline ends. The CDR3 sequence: CASSLGPPTRDEQFF. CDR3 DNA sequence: TGTGCCAGCAGCTTAGGCCCCCCTACTAGGGATGAGCAGTTCTTC.

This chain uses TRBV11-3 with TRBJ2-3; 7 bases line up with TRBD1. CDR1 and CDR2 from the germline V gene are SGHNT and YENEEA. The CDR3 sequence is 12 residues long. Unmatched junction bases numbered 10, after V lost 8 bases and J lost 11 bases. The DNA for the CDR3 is TGTGCCAGCGGATTCCGACAGGGCTGGCAGTATTTT. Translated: CASGFRQGWQYF.

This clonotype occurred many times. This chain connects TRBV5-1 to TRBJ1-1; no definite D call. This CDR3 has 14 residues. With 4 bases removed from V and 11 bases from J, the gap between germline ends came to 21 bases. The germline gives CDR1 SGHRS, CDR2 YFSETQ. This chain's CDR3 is CASSPNFGFLGAFF. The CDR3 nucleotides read TGCGCCAGCAGCCCAAATTTCGGGTTCTTGGGGGCTTTCTTT.

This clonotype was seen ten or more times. This CDR3 is CASSYRVSGNTIYF. CDR3 nucleotide sequence: TGTGCCAGCAGTTATAGGGTCTCTGGAAACACCATATATTTT. This chain joins TRBV12-3 or TRBV12-4 and TRBJ1-3; no definite D call. With 4 bases removed from V and 0 bases from J, the gap between germline ends came to 7 bases. The CDR3 totals 14 residues.

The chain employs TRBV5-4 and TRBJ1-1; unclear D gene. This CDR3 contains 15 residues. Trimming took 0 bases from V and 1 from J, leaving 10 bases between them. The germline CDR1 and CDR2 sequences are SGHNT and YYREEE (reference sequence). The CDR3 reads CASSLAGRSNTEAFF. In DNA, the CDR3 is TGTGCCAGCAGCTTGGCCGGGAGATCGAACACTGAAGCTTTCTTT.

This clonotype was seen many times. This CDR3 reads CASSFFPGQGLYEQYF. The CDR3 DNA sequence: TGTGCCAGCAGTTTCTTCCCGGGACAGGGCTTATACGAGCAGTACTTC. The rearrangement links TRBV12-3 or TRBV12-4 to TRBJ2-7, with 9 nucleotides matching TRBD1. The CDR3 runs to 16 residues. J lost 4 bases, V lost 3 bases, and 10 bases had no gene match.

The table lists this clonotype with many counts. The CDR3: CASRSAGEQYF. CDR3 in DNA: TGTGCCAGCCGGAGTGCTGGCGAGCAGTACTTC. This chain connects TRBV2 to TRBJ2-7; D unresolved. CDR1 is SNHLY and CDR2 is FYNNEI in the germline V gene. The V end was cut by 8 bases, the J end by 6 bases, with 11 bases between. The CDR3 is 11 residues long.

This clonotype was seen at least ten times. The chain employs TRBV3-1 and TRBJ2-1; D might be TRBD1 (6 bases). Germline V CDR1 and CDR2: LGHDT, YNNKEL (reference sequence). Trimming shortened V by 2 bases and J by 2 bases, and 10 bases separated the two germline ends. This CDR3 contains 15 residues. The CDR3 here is CASSQQGLAYNEQFF. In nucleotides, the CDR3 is TGTGCCAGCAGCCAACAGGGGTTGGCCTACAATGAGCAGTTCTTC.

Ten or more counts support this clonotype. The DNA for the CDR3 is TGTGCCATCAGGGGGACCGGGCGGCGAGAGACCCAGTACTTC. It codes for CAIRGTGRRETQYF. This chain links TRBV10-3 with TRBJ2-5; D may match TRBD1 or TRBD2 (5 bases each). V lost 6 bases and J 4 bases, leaving 15 bases between the germline ends. The CDR3 sequence is 14 residues long. CDR1 ENHRY and CDR2 SYGVKD come from the germline V gene.

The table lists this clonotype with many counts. The CDR3 nucleotides read TGCAGTGCTAGTCCGGCTAGGGCGCAGTACTTC. Amino acid sequence: CSASPARAQYF. V is TRBV20-1 and J is TRBJ2-7; D ambiguous. Germline CDR1 is DFQATT and CDR2 is SNEGSKA (reference sequence). The CDR3 has 11 amino acids. With 3 bases removed from V and 9 bases from J, the gap between germline ends came to 12 bases.

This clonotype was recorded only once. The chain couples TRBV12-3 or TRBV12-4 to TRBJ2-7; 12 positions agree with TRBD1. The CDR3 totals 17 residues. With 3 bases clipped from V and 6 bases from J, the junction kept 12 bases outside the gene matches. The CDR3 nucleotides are TGTGCCAGCAGTTTCGGGGAGGGACAGGGGGCGCGGGCCGAGCAGTACTTC. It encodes CASSFGEGQGARAEQYF.

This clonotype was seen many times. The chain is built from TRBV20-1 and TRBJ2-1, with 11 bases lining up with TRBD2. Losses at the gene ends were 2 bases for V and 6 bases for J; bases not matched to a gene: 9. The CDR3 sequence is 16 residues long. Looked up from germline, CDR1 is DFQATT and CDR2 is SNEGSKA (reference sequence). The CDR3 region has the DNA TGCAGTGCTAGATCTAATAGCGGGAGGGGGGTCAATGAGCAGTTCTTC. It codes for CSARSNSGRGVNEQFF.

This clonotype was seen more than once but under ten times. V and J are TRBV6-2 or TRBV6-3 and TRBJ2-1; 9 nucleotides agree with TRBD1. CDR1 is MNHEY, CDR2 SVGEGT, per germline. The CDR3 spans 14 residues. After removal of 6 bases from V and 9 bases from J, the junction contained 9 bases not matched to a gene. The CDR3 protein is CASRDRDRDREQFF. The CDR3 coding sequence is TGTGCCAGCAGGGACAGGGACAGGGACCGTGAGCAGTTCTTC.

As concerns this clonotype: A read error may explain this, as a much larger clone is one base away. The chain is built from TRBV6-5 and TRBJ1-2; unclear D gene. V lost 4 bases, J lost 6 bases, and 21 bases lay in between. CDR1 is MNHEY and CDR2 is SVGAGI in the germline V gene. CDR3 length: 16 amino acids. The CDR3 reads CASSCSIPGAIDGYTF. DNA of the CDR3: TGTGCCAGCAGTTGCTCGATCCCAGGAGCTATTGATGGCTACACCTTC.

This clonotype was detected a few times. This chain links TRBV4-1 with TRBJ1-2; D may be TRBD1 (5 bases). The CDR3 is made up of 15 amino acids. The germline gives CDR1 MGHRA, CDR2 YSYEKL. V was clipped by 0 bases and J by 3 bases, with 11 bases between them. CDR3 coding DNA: TGCGCCAGCAGCCAAGATGCCGGGGACGACTATGGCTACACCTTC. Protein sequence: CASSQDAGDDYGYTF.

The CDR3 loop is CASSAKTGTSGRSEQYF. CDR3 bases: TGTGCCAGCAGTGCCAAGACCGGGACTAGCGGGAGATCCGAGCAGTACTTC. This chain joins TRBV25-1 and TRBJ2-7; TRBD2 matches 14 bases. Germline V CDR1 and CDR2: MGHDK, SYGVNS. The trim removed 4 bases at V and 6 bases at J, leaving 11 bases unmatched. The CDR3 contains 17 residues.